This T cell receptor (beta chain) was observed in a study of T cell clonality in common variable immunodeficiency. Germline V gene sequence: CDR1 SEHNR, CDR2 FQNEAQ (reference sequence). The CDR3 sequence is 12 residues long. V shed 5 bases and J shed 6 bases, with 10 bases lying between them. In its sample, this clone was seen many times. Its specificity is not known. The missing CDR3 end, 3 residues past where the read stops, is filled in from the germline J gene. Study-wide results and caveats: What drives increased CVID clonality needs T cell subpopulation sequencing. Fewer TCRbeta clones were shared among CVID subjects than controls.

Measured with immunoSEQ multiplex PCR; TCRdb has only the in-frame clones, and not every one. The sample has tens of thousands of clones, none seen only once. The TCR sequence derives from a person aged 18 to 70 in good health. The chain recombines TRBV7-9 with TRBJ1-1, with D perhaps matching TRBD1 (5 bases). Input material: peripheral blood mononuclear cells. The covered CDR3 bases are TGTGCCAGCAGCCGGGGGGGAGCTGAA. It yields the protein CASSRGGAE. The complete CDR3 sequence is CASSRGGAEAFF.